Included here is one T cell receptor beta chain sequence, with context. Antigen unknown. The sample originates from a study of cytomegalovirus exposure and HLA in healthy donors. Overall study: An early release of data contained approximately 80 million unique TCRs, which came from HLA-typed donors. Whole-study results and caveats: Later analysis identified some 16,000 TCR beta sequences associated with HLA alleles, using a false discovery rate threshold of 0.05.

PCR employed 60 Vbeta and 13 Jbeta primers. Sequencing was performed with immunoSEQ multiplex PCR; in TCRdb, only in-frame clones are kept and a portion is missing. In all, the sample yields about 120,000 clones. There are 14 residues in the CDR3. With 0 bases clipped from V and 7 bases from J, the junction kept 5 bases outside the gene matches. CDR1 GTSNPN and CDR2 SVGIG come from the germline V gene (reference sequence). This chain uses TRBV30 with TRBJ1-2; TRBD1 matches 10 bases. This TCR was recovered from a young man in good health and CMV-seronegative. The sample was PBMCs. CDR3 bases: TGTGCCTGGAGTGTATTGACAGGGGGCGTTGGCTACACCTTC. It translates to CAWSVLTGGVGYTF.